Listed below are T cell receptor beta chains from one sample, sequenced in a study of T cells expressing NK-cell markers. TCRdb reprocessed the 5' RACE reads; each CDR3 protein has one entry and no DNA is given. Its clone listing holds about 460,000 distinct CDR3 sequences. The sequenced sample consisted of blood T cells: a sorted CD56 or NKG2C T cell subset, CD4+ or CD8+ T cells, or bulk PBMC T cells (not recorded which). The receptor source for this set is a woman aged 45 to 65 in good health. CDR3s include the opening cysteine and the closing phenylalanine or tryptophan. The order of the fields is V gene, J gene, CDR3 protein.

TRBV6-5	TRBJ1-2	CASSYLGQGAIGYTF
TRBV6-1	TRBJ2-7	CASVRGQGTYEQYF
TRBV20-1	TRBJ1-5	CSARTHDYSNQPQHF
TRBV29-1	TRBJ1-5	CSEKGANQPQHF
TRBV7-2	TRBJ2-1	CASTRRLAGEQFF
TRBV3-1	TRBJ1-1	CASSQIPGTVEAFF
TRBV5-5	TRBJ1-1	CASSPGPMTPVAEAFF
TRBV7-6	TRBJ2-7	CASSLPGAQEQYF
TRBV7-9	TRBJ1-1	CASSSELKSSEAFF
TRBV4-1	TRBJ1-5	CASSQDTGTGVLGRPQHF
TRBV27	TRBJ2-3	CASSSISGKGPDTQYF
TRBV12-3/TRBV12-4	TRBJ2-1	CASTPELAGGSGNEQFF
TRBV20-1	TRBJ1-4	CSAELDTINEKLFF
TRBV11-3	TRBJ2-5	CASSPGQGGETQYF
TRBV23-1	TRBJ2-1	CASSQPSRSYNEQFF
TRBV2	TRBJ1-5	CASVRDRNQPQHF
TRBV7-3	TRBJ2-6	CASIKTGPPTGANVLTF
TRBV4-2	TRBJ2-7	CASSQVQDYEQYF
TRBV29-1	TRBJ1-1	CSVRQGGVNTEAFF
TRBV20-1	TRBJ2-1	CSAEKLAQTSYNEQFF
TRBV10-3	TRBJ2-3	CAISVLAGSGTDTQYF
TRBV18	TRBJ2-3	CASSPTSGKADTQYF
TRBV4-1	TRBJ2-3	CASSREAGGIDTQYF
TRBV15	TRBJ1-6	CATSRDGGNSPLHF
TRBV10-2	TRBJ1-5	CASSGGQGEGQPQHF
TRBV5-1	TRBJ2-4	CASSLAEAKNIQYF
TRBV28	TRBJ2-3	CASSTPLFGTDTQYF
TRBV7-2	TRBJ2-7	CASRPGPWDQYEQYF
TRBV6-1	TRBJ2-2	CASTLEGAGELFF
TRBV12-3/TRBV12-4	TRBJ1-1	CASSAKMNTEAFF
TRBV20-1	TRBJ1-2	CSAPHEGRIYGYTF
TRBV9	TRBJ1-3	CASSSPSPGNTIYF
TRBV6-5	TRBJ1-4	CASSYSPGSNEKLFF
TRBV3-1	TRBJ2-5	CASGRASGRTETQYF
TRBV5-4	TRBJ2-5	CASSQEPGTSETQYF
TRBV7-9	TRBJ2-7	CASSLQGLAGVTYEQYF
TRBV12-3/TRBV12-4	TRBJ2-3	CASSLFGGTSTDTQYF
TRBV4-1	TRBJ1-1	CASSQVGGQRAEAFF
TRBV28	TRBJ1-1	CASSPPTGMNTEAFF
TRBV27	TRBJ2-1	CASSLSPLAQVGYNEQFF
TRBV7-6	TRBJ2-7	CASSLAGAALYEQYF
TRBV10-3	TRBJ2-1	CAIKRPQGRINEQFF
TRBV5-6	TRBJ2-1	CASSLRGQLYNEQFF
TRBV5-1	TRBJ2-5	CASSSVPGGLKETQYF
TRBV3-1	TRBJ2-2	CASSRGTSGSTGELFF
TRBV9	TRBJ2-2	CASSAGLAQLGGELFF
TRBV29-1	TRBJ2-3	CSVDGGPRADTQYF
TRBV12-3/TRBV12-4	TRBJ2-1	CASSPEGMLWVDEQFF
TRBV12-3/TRBV12-4	TRBJ1-2	CASSSFTGTWGYTF